The 14 T cell receptor beta chains listed next were all sequenced from one sample in a study of cytomegalovirus exposure and HLA in healthy donors. Vbeta (60) and Jbeta (13) primers were used in the PCR. Generated by immunoSEQ multiplex PCR, the TCRdb table keeps only in-frame clones and is missing some. The sample lists under 200,000 clones; approximately 80% were seen once. Sequencing was done on a sample of PBMCs. These receptors were obtained from a woman in her forties or fifties in good health and CMV-seronegative.

This clone occurred a few times. This chain links TRBV10-3 with TRBJ2-2, with 8 positions matching TRBD2. With 6 bases clipped from V and 5 bases from J, the junction kept 11 bases outside the gene matches. Per germline, CDR1 ENHRY and CDR2 SYGVKD. The CDR3 runs to 16 residues. The CDR3 loop is CAISNSGALFTGELFF. The DNA of the CDR3 is TGTGCCATCAGCAATAGCGGGGCCCTTTTTACCGGGGAGCTGTTTTTT.

A word on this clone: The junction departs from germline at one end; a sequencing error may be responsible. The genes are TRBV28 and TRBJ2-7, with 7 bases identical to TRBD2. The CDR3 totals 13 residues. Germline V CDR1 and CDR2: MDHEN, SYDVKM. CDR3 protein: CASSLPQMAGVLF. The CDR3 DNA reads TGTGCCAGCAGTTTACCCCAAATGGCGGGGGTTCTCTTC.

This clone turned up a few times. V usage is TRBV10-1 and J usage is TRBJ1-1; 7 bases align to TRBD1. Per the germline V gene, CDR1 is WNHNN and CDR2 is SYGVQD (reference sequence). J was trimmed by 2 bases and V by 8 bases; bases with no gene match: 5. The CDR3 consists of 13 residues. CDR3 in amino acids: CASDRDSNTEAFF. DNA of the CDR3: TGCGCCAGCGACAGGGACAGCAACACTGAAGCTTTCTTT.

V is TRBV7-2 and J is TRBJ2-1; 12 nucleotides align to TRBD2. Trimming took 6 bases from V and 10 from J; bases not matched to a gene: 7. This CDR3 comprises 14 residues. Germline CDR1 and CDR2: SGHTA and FQGNSA. CDR3 DNA: TGTGCCAGCAGATCTAGCGGGAGGGCCACCGAGCAGTTCTTC. Residues: CASRSSGRATEQFF.

The chain couples TRBV9 to TRBJ2-1, with 11 bases identical to TRBD1. The J segment lost 10 bases and the V segment lost 7 bases, leaving 16 bases of the junction unmatched. Germline CDR1 is SGDLS and CDR2 is YYNGEE. The CDR3 runs to 16 residues. Here the CDR3 reads CASQGGVGQGAREQFF. Written as DNA, the CDR3 is TGTGCCAGCCAGGGGGGTGTTGGACAGGGGGCGCGGGAGCAGTTCTTC.

The CDR3 nucleotides read TGTGCCAGCAGTGCCCCTGGGGCGGGAGGGCCCTCAGATACGCAGTATTTT. Encoded protein: CASSAPGAGGPSDTQYF. The chain recombines TRBV28 with TRBJ2-3, with TRBD2 identical over 9 bases. V trimming: 5 bases; J trimming: 4 bases; junction bases outside the gene matches: 13. Germline CDR1 MDHEN, CDR2 SYDVKM. The CDR3 spans 17 residues.

The V gene is TRBV29-1, the J gene TRBJ2-2; 12 bases fit TRBD2. Germline V lookup: CDR1 SQVTM, CDR2 ANQGSEA. J lost 5 bases, V lost 6 bases, and 19 bases had no gene match. The CDR3 sequence is 19 residues long. CDR3 sequence reads: CSVTTTGLAGPWRTGELFF. In nucleotides, the CDR3 is TGCAGCGTGACTACTACGGGACTAGCGGGCCCCTGGAGGACCGGGGAGCTGTTTTTT.

V is TRBV4-1 and J is TRBJ2-7; D possibly corresponds to TRBD2 (6 bases). CDR3 size: 13 residues. Germline loops: CDR1 MGHRA, CDR2 YSYEKL. The V gene lost 4 bases and the J gene lost 4 bases, with 11 bases spanning the gap. In DNA, the CDR3 is TGCGCCAGCAGCCGAACGGAGGGGTACGAGCAGTACTTC. This sequence encodes CASSRTEGYEQYF.

This chain connects TRBV19 to TRBJ1-5; D not resolved. Germline V lookup: CDR1 LNHDA, CDR2 SQIVND (reference sequence). The CDR3 has 12 residues. The V end was cut by 9 bases, the J end by 0 bases, with 6 bases between. The CDR3 here is CASTYSNQPQHF. The CDR3 coding sequence is TGTGCCAGCACTTATAGCAATCAGCCCCAGCATTTT. Together with reference TRBV19 and TRBJ1-5, the CDR3 gives the full variable domain: DGGITQSPKYLFRKEGQNVTLSCEQNLNHDAMYWYRQDPGQGLRLIYYSQIVNDFQKGDIAEGYSVSREKKESFPLTVTSAQKNPTAFYLCASTYSNQPQHFGDGTRLSIL.

The chain links TRBV27 to TRBJ2-7; D possibly corresponds to TRBD2 (6 bases). CDR1 and CDR2 (germline): MNHEY, SMNVEV (reference sequence). Trimming pared 6 bases from V and 3 bases from J, leaving 9 bases between. The CDR3 is made up of 12 amino acids. CDR3 amino acids: CASRGRGYEQYF. In DNA form, the CDR3 reads TGTGCCAGCAGGGGGCGGGGCTACGAGCAGTACTTC.

This CDR3 reads CASSLDSSGANVLTF. The CDR3 nucleotides are TGTGCCAGCAGCCTAGACAGCTCTGGGGCCAACGTCCTGACTTTC. J is TRBJ2-6 and V is TRBV2, with a tentative D call TRBD1 (5 bases). Germline CDR1 SNHLY, CDR2 FYNNEI. This CDR3 has 15 residues. V was pared by 6 bases and J by 0 bases, with 9 bases between.

V and J are TRBV27 and TRBJ1-1; the D gene is possibly TRBD1 (5 bases). There are 13 residues in the CDR3. Germline assignment: CDR1 MNHEY and CDR2 SMNVEV (reference sequence). Trimming stripped 4 bases from V and 0 bases from J, with 6 bases between. CDR3 nucleotides: TGTGCCAGCAGTTCGGACATGAACACTGAAGCTTTCTTT. This translates into CASSSDMNTEAFF.

The V and J genes are TRBV4-1 and TRBJ2-1, with 7 bases that match TRBD2. This CDR3 region has 15 residues. CDR1 and CDR2 (germline): MGHRA, YSYEKL. Losses at the gene ends were 2 bases for V and 4 bases for J; bases not matched to a gene: 5. CDR3 in DNA: TGCGCCAGCAGCCAAATCTGGCGGGAGTACAATGAGCAGTTCTTC. Its protein product is CASSQIWREYNEQFF.

V usage is TRBV7-9 and J usage is TRBJ1-1, with TRBD1 matching over 7 bases. V shed 5 bases and J 0 bases; nucleotides not matched to a gene: 6. The CDR3 runs to 15 residues. Germline V gives CDR1 SEHNR, CDR2 FQNEAQ (reference sequence). CDR3 loop: CASSLRGQMNTEAFF. CDR3 coding DNA: TGTGCCAGCAGCCTGAGGGGGCAGATGAACACTGAAGCTTTCTTT. Combining the CDR3 with reference TRBV7-9 and TRBJ1-1 gives the whole variable domain DTGVSQNPRHKITKRGQNVTFRCDPISEHNRLYWYRQTLGQGPEFLTYFQNEAQLEKSRLLSDRFSAERPKGSFSTLEIQRTEQGDSAMYLCASSLRGQMNTEAFFGQGTRLTVV.